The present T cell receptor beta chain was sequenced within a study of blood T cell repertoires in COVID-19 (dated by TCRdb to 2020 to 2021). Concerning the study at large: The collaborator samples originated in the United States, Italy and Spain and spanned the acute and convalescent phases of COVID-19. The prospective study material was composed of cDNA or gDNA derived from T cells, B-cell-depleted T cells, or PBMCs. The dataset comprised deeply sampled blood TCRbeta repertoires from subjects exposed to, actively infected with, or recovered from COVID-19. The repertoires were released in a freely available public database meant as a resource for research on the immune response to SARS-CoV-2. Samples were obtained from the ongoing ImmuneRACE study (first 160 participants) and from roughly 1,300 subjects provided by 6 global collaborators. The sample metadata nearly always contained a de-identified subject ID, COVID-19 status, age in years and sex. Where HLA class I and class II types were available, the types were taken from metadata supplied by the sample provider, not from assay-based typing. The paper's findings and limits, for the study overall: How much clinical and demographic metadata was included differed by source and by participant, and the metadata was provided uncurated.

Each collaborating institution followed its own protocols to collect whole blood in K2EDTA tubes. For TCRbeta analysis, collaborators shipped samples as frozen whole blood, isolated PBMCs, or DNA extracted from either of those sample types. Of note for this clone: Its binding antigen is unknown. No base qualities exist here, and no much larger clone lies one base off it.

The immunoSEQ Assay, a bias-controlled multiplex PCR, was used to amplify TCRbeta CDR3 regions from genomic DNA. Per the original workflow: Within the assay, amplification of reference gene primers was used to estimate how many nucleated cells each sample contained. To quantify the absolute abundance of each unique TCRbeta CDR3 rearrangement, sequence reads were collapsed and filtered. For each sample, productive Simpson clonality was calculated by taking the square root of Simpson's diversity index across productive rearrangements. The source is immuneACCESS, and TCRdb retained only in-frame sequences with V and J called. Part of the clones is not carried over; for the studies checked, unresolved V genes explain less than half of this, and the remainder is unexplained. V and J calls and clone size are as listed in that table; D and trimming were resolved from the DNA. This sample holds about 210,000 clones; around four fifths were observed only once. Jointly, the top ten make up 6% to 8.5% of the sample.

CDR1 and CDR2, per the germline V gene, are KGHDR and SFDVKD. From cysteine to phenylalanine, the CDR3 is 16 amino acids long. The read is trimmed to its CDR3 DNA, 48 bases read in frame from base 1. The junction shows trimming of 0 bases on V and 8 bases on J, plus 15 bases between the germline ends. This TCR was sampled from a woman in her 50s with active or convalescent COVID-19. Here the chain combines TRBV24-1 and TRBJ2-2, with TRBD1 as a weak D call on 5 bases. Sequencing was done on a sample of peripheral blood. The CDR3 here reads CATSDLRSRQTGELFF. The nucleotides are TGTGCCACCAGTGATTTGCGATCAAGACAGACTGGGGAGCTGTTTTTT.